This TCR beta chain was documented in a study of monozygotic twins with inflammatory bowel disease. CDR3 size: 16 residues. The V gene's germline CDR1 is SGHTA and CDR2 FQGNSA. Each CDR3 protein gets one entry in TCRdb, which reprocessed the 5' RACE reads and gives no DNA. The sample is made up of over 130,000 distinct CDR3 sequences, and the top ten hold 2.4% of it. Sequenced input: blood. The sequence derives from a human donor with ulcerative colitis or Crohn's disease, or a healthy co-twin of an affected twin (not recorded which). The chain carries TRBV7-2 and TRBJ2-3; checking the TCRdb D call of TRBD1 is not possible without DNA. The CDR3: CASSLGDRRGTDTQYF.